The 16 T cell receptor beta chains in this list originate from one sample, sequenced in a study of CD8 T cells in ankylosing spondylitis. Their cognate antigens are unknown. Study-level points and caveats: It appeared that ankylosing spondylitis blood was characterized by a TCR beta motif of roughly 8 highly homologous variants.

TCRdb re-analysed the 5' RACE reads in MiXCR, keeping a single row per CDR3 protein. The sample includes some 100,000 distinct CDR3 sequences, about 8.1% of them seen just once. Sequences were obtained from blood, either unsorted or a sorted T cell fraction (not recorded which). These receptors were obtained from a male donor with ankylosing spondylitis.

This clonotype was observed many times. This chain connects TRBV6-5 to TRBJ2-1, with D possibly being TRBD2 (5 bases). The CDR3 is 17 amino acids. Per the germline V gene, CDR1 is MNHEY and CDR2 is SVGAGI. V was trimmed by 2 bases and J by 6 bases, leaving 20 bases between them. The CDR3 sequence is CASSYPGEGLAGNEQFF. The CDR3 DNA sequence: TGTGCCAGCAGTTACCCTGGCGAGGGTTTGGCTGGCAATGAGCAGTTCTTC.

This clonotype was recorded a few times. The V call is TRBV20-1, the J call TRBJ1-2; no reliable D call. V dropped 4 bases and J dropped 7 bases, with 10 bases sitting between them. The CDR3 consists of 11 residues. Germline CDR1 is DFQATT and CDR2 is SNEGSKA (reference sequence). CDR3 nucleotides: TGCAGTGCTATCGGCTCTAGTGGCTACACCTTC. Amino acids: CSAIGSSGYTF.

The V call is TRBV11-2, the J call TRBJ2-7, with D possibly TRBD2 on 5 matching bases. The CDR3 has 15 amino acids. With 8 bases removed from V and 2 bases from J, the gap between germline ends came to 19 bases. Germline loops: CDR1 SGHAT, CDR2 FQNNGV. Written as DNA, the CDR3 is TGTGCCAGCCGACATGGAGGCGGTCCTACCTACGAGCAGTACTTC. Translation: CASRHGGGPTYEQYF.

This clonotype was counted a few times. The genes are TRBV12-3 or TRBV12-4 and TRBJ1-1; a possible D gene is TRBD1 (5 bases). Between the trimmed V and J ends, which lost 7 bases and 6 bases, there was a span of 15 bases. The CDR3 extends over 13 amino acids. The CDR3 nucleotides are TGTGCCAGCAACAGGAATGACCTCGCTGAAGCTTTCTTT. Residues: CASNRNDLAEAFF.

This clonotype was found many times. The chain recombines TRBV5-1 with TRBJ2-2; TRBD2 agrees at 8 bases. Trimming at V came to 9 bases and at J to 0 bases, leaving 7 bases not matched to a gene. Germline CDR1 is SGHRS and CDR2 is YFSETQ. This CDR3 contains 15 residues. The CDR3 region is CATSQRESNTGELFF. For the CDR3, the DNA is TGCGCCACGTCCCAGCGGGAGTCGAACACCGGGGAGCTGTTTTTT.

There are many counts of this clonotype. This chain joins TRBV4-2 and TRBJ2-7; 7 nucleotides match TRBD2. From germline, CDR1 is LGHNA and CDR2 YNFKEQ. CDR3 length equals 15 residues. V dropped 6 bases and J dropped 5; count of bases not matched to a gene: 13. The CDR3 here is CASSPNGLEDNEQYF. CDR3 bases: TGTGCCAGCAGTCCTAATGGACTAGAAGATAACGAGCAGTACTTC.

This clonotype has more than one count but fewer than ten. The chain recombines TRBV29-1 with TRBJ2-5; D ambiguous. The V end was cut by 3 bases, the J end by 0 bases, with 11 bases between. The CDR3 consists of 14 residues. Germline CDR1 is SQVTM and CDR2 is ANQGSEA. The DNA for the CDR3 is TGCAGCGTTGACCTATCGGACGACCAAGAGACCCAGTACTTC. It translates to CSVDLSDDQETQYF.

This clonotype showed up many times. This chain connects TRBV12-3 or TRBV12-4 to TRBJ1-5; possible D gene TRBD1, 6 bases. V gave up 3 bases and J gave up 6 bases, with 12 bases separating them. The CDR3 is made up of 14 amino acids. The CDR3 sequence is CASSFGGLGQPQHF. The CDR3 region has the DNA TGTGCCAGCAGTTTCGGGGGGCTTGGTCAGCCCCAGCATTTT.

This clonotype was found a few times. V is TRBV7-9 and J is TRBJ2-2; a weak D match, TRBD2 (5 bases). The CDR3 loop spans 14 amino acids. The ends were cut back, 5 bases at V and 4 bases at J, with 11 bases in the middle. Germline V lookup: CDR1 SEHNR, CDR2 FQNEAQ (reference sequence). The CDR3 here is CASSTSAVTGELFF. CDR3 DNA sequence: TGTGCCAGCAGCACCTCAGCGGTCACCGGGGAGCTGTTTTTT.

This clonotype showed up many times. CDR3 region: CASSRYRGEGQPQHF. The CDR3 DNA follows: TGCGCCAGCAGCCGCTACAGGGGAGAGGGCCAGCCCCAGCATTTT. This chain uses TRBV4-1 with TRBJ1-5; TRBD1 matches 7 bases. Germline V gene sequence: CDR1 MGHRA, CDR2 YSYEKL. With 4 bases clipped from V and 7 bases from J, the junction kept 10 bases outside the gene matches. There are 15 residues in the CDR3.

This clonotype was seen a few times. The gene calls are TRBV12-3 or TRBV12-4 and TRBJ1-1, with D possibly TRBD1 on 6 matching bases. Trimming pared 8 bases from V and 4 bases from J, leaving 17 bases between. The CDR3 consists of 14 residues. The CDR3 DNA sequence: TGTGCCAGCTCCCTGGGGGGGGCGACCACTGAAGCTTTCTTT. Encoded protein: CASSLGGATTEAFF.

This clonotype showed up many times. J is TRBJ2-6 and V is TRBV4-2, with 10 bases matching TRBD2. With V trimmed by 0 bases and J by 2 bases, 4 bases remained unmatched. The CDR3 extends over 18 amino acids. Germline V gives CDR1 LGHNA, CDR2 YNFKEQ. CDR3 loop: CASSQDGLAGAGANVLTF. Written as DNA, the CDR3 is TGTGCCAGCAGCCAAGATGGGCTAGCGGGAGCTGGGGCCAACGTCCTGACTTTC.

This clonotype occurred a few times. The chain links TRBV24-1 to TRBJ2-2; D is ambiguous. Germline assignment: CDR1 KGHDR and CDR2 SFDVKD. The CDR3 extends over 14 amino acids. V was trimmed by 5 bases and J by 0 bases, leaving 6 bases between them. Here the CDR3 DNA reads TGTGCCACCAGTGTGGCGGCGAACACCGGGGAGCTGTTTTTT. It specifies CATSVAANTGELFF.

This clonotype came up a few times. The chain carries TRBV6-2 or TRBV6-3 and TRBJ1-1; D is unclear. V was cut by 4 bases and J by 1 base, with 4 bases left in between. The CDR3 length is 12 residues. CDR1 and CDR2 from the germline V gene are MNHEY and SVGEGT. In DNA, the CDR3 is TGTGCCAGCAGTTGGTGGAACACTGAAGCTTTCTTT. Amino acids: CASSWWNTEAFF.

This clonotype occurred many times. This rearrangement joins TRBV25-1 to TRBJ1-2; maybe TRBD1 (5 bases). V was shortened by 8 bases and J by 3 bases, with 13 bases between the two germline ends. The germline CDR1 and CDR2 sequences are MGHDK and SYGVNS. The CDR3 has 13 residues. This chain's CDR3 is CASSYSRDYGYTF. CDR3 coding DNA: TGTGCCAGCTCTTATAGCAGGGACTATGGCTACACCTTC.

This clonotype was recorded at least ten times. J is TRBJ2-7 and V is TRBV27; D is perhaps TRBD2 (7 bases). The CDR3 consists of 13 residues. Germline CDR1 MNHEY, CDR2 SMNVEV (reference sequence). V lost 3 bases and J lost 5, with 11 bases in between. The CDR3 nucleotides read TGTGCCAGCAGTTTCGCGGGGGCCCACGAGCAGTACTTC. Translation gives CASSFAGAHEQYF.